This entry is about one TCR beta chain. Its antigen remains undetermined. The record has no base qualities; no much larger clone is one base away. The record originates from a study of OX40 agonist ivuxolimab in advanced cancers. Study-wide context: The costimulatory receptor OX40 (CD134) was targeted by ivuxolimab, a fully human IgG2 agonistic monoclonal antibody. Intravenous ivuxolimab was administered to patients every 2 weeks at six dose levels: 0.01, 0.1, 0.3, 1.5, 3 and 10 mg/kg. Among the roughly 50 dose-escalation patients, around 19 had hepatocellular carcinoma, approximately 15 melanoma, 9 renal cell carcinoma and 9 head and neck cancer. A male proportion of around 80% and a mean age of 60 years, ranging from 23 to 79, were recorded for the dose-escalation cohort. Patients were allowed to have had prior anti-PD-1, anti-PD-L1 or anti-CTLA-4 therapy, and 40% of the dose-escalation patients had been treated with checkpoint inhibitors. Partial responses were achieved by three dose-escalation patients, of whom one had hepatocellular carcinoma and two had cutaneous melanoma. Peripheral TCRbeta sequencing was intended to test whether TCR sequence diversity was altered and clonal T-cell expansion was caused by ivuxolimab. The paper reports the monotherapy dose-escalation portion (N of about 54 patients) of the phase I ivuxolimab trial.

Study-level results and caveats: At doses of 0.1 to 3.0 mg/kg, clonal expansion of both CD4+ and CD8+ T cells in blood was seen between baseline and week 6. Low levels of normalized T-cell clonal expansion were also shown by some nonresponding patients. The antigen specificity of the clonally expanded peripheral T cells was not determined. On average, CD8+ T cells showed more expanded clones than CD4+ T cells after ivuxolimab. Partial responders in the 0.1-3.0 mg/kg groups had among the lowest normalized peripheral clonal expansion, especially among CD8+ T cells.

The trial excluded patients who had a history of autoimmune disease or who were on systemic immunosuppression. Peripheral blood for TCR sequencing was collected from all dose cohorts at baseline, on cycle 4 day 1, and on cycle 7 day 1. The samples were drawn from a first-in-human, open-label, multicenter phase I dose-escalation trial of ivuxolimab. Adults with locally advanced or metastatic head and neck squamous cell, hepatocellular, melanoma or renal cell carcinoma were enrolled in the trial. Before TCR sequencing, CD4+ T cells and CD8+ T cells were sorted from peripheral blood as separate populations. Genomic DNA was isolated from the sorted cells so that the TCRbeta CDR3 region could be sequenced. TCRbeta CDR3 regions were sequenced using the immunoSEQ Assay. TCRdb's version of the immuneACCESS table is confined to in-frame rearrangements and falls short of the full clone set. An unresolved V gene accounts for under half of the shortfall where checked; the remainder is of unknown origin. The sample table holds under 110,000 clones, of which about nine tenths were seen once. The ten largest make up more than 0.4% of the sample.

The clonotype originates from an adult with an advanced solid tumor such as melanoma, head and neck, liver or kidney cancer. The source was CD4+ or CD8+ T cells sorted from blood, collected in a trial of the OX40 agonist ivuxolimab.

Here the CDR3 is given as CASSDESGSGETQYF. The sequenced DNA is TGTGCCAGCAGTGATGAATCGGGGTCCGGAGAGACCCAGTACTTC. The chain is assembled from TRBV2 and TRBJ2-5; possibly the D gene is TRBD2, per 5 matching bases. Taken from the germline V gene, the CDR1 and CDR2 loops are SNHLY and FYNNEI. V lost 3 bases and J lost 4 bases; the stretch between them is 15 bases long. The CDR3 runs 15 amino acids, cysteine and phenylalanine included. Left in the record is the CDR3 DNA by itself, 45 bases read in frame from the first base. With all but the CDR3 taken from the reference TRBV2 and TRBJ2-5 genes, the full variable domain is: EPEVTQTPSHQVTQMGQEVILRCVPISNHLYFYWYRQILGQKVEFLVSFYNNEISEKSEIFDDQFSVERPDGSNFTLKIRSTKLEDSAMYFCASSDESGSGETQYFGPGTRLLVL.